This section outlines one TCR beta chain sequence together with its context. Treatment: over 15 received Ad26.COV2.S at low or high dose, single or two shots; five or six received placebo; per-sample allocation not given. Specimen acquisition occurred on day 63 following the initial vaccine or placebo injection. This sample stems from a study of Ad26.COV2.S vaccination and SARS-CoV-2 variants. Study-level background: In the COV1001 trial, the donor was in the Ad26.COV2.S arm.

Sequencing was performed with immunoSEQ multiplex PCR; in TCRdb, only in-frame clones are kept and a portion is missing. The repertoire holds around 450,000 clones, with approximately 89% as singletons. V dropped 5 bases and J dropped 4 bases, with 9 bases sitting between them. Germline lookup yields CDR1 SGHTA and CDR2 FQGNSA. This CDR3 has 13 amino acids. This sequence was found in a person aged 18-65 years who received the Ad26.COV2.S COVID-19 vaccine or a placebo. The chain carries TRBV7-2 and TRBJ1-3; D remains unclear. This specimen consisted of peripheral blood, obtained in a trial of Ad26.COV2.S vaccine versus placebo. CDR3 sequence: CASSRVAGNTIYF. CDR3 bases: TGTGCCAGCAGCCGCGTGGCCGGAAACACCATATATTTT.